These T cell receptor beta chains were read from a single sample in a study of vaccination and CD4 T cells after COVID-19. TCRdb re-called the PCR reads with MiXCR, one entry per CDR3 protein. The profile covers fewer than 6,500 distinct CDR3 sequences, with 32% appearing a single time and 11% taken by the ten largest. These TCRs' antigens remain unknown. Material: CD4+ T cells from blood, cultured in vitro, obtained after SARS-CoV-2 vaccination. Source of these receptors: a human donor who had recovered from COVID-19. The CDR3 runs from the conserved cysteine through the conserved F or W. A D gene is named only where the DNA matches it firmly. Size values are once, few and many counts, or a class for expanded clones, and some rows have none.

NA	NA	TRBV7-9	TRBJ2-1	TGTGCCAGCAGCCCAACCCGGGGTTGGAATGTCAATGAGCAGTTCTTC	CASSPTRGWNVNEQFF
once	NA	TRBV2	TRBJ2-7	TGTGCCAGCAGTGGGGGCCGGAGGGGGCAGTACTTC	CASSGGRRGQYF
NA	TRBD2	TRBV20-1	TRBJ2-2	TGCAGTGCTAGATCACTAGCGGGAGTAGGGGAGCTGTTTTTT	CSARSLAGVGELFF
few	NA	TRBV28	TRBJ2-5	TGTGCCAGCAGTTTGACGGGAGAGACCCAGTACTTC	CASSLTGETQYF
NA	NA	TRBV27	TRBJ2-7	TGTGCCAGCAGTCTTACTGTCGGGGGCGGACCGCATGGGGAGCAGTACTTC	CASSLTVGGGPHGEQYF
medium-sized	TRBD1	TRBV6-1	TRBJ1-1	TGTGCCAGCAGCCCGGGACAGGGGGCGAGGTACACTGAAGCTTTCTTT	CASSPGQGARYTEAFF
NA	NA	TRBV20-1	TRBJ1-5	TGCAGTGCTAGAGATTCTCGTATGAGGGGCAATCAGCCCCAGCATTTT	CSARDSRMRGNQPQHF
NA	TRBD2	TRBV11-3	TRBJ2-1	TGTGCCAGCAGCTTACGGGGGGGCAATGAGCAGTTCTTC	CASSLRGGNEQFF
few	NA	TRBV7-9	TRBJ1-5	TGTGCCAGCAGCCCCCAGGGCCTTTATCAGCCCCAGCATTTT	CASSPQGLYQPQHF
medium-sized	NA	TRBV7-2	TRBJ2-5	TGTGCCAGCAGCTTCGGGATTGATGAGACCCAGTACTTC	CASSFGIDETQYF
NA	TRBD2	TRBV5-1	TRBJ2-3	TGCGCCAGCAGCCCGGGACTAGCGGGAGGGCCAGATACGCAGTATTTT	CASSPGLAGGPDTQYF
NA	TRBD1	TRBV6-1	TRBJ2-1	TGTGCCAGCAGTGGATACAGGGGAAATGAGCAGTTCTTC	CASSGYRGNEQFF
medium-sized	TRBD2	TRBV7-7	TRBJ2-5	TGTGCCAGCAGTTCTAGCGGGGGTCTGCAGACCCAGTACTTC	CASSSSGGLQTQYF
few	NA	TRBV6-1	TRBJ2-6	TGTGCCAGCAGCCCCAATCCGGCCGGCTCTGGGGCCAACGTCCTGACTTTC	CASSPNPAGSGANVLTF
NA	TRBD1	TRBV7-2	TRBJ2-1	TGTGCCAGCAGCCAGGACAGGGCAGGCAATGAGCAGTTCTTC	CASSQDRAGNEQFF
NA	NA	TRBV2	TRBJ2-7	TGTGCCAGCAGTTCCTACTACGAGCAGTACTTC	CASSSYYEQYF